The sample holds many counts of the clone carrying this T cell receptor beta chain. Documented time point: newly diagnosed GD, antithyroid drugs for less than 3 months. PBMC-extracted RNA yielded the TCR library. The source of the sample is a study of regulatory T cells in long-lasting Graves disease. Through Arm-PCR of CDR3 regions and iRepertoire HTBI primers, TCR beta libraries were built. TCRdb re-called the multiplex PCR reads with MiXCR, one entry per CDR3 protein. This sample yields 680,000 or so distinct CDR3 sequences, of which 15% to 20% are seen a single time; around a sixth belongs to the top ten. This sample also belongs to another study, concerning T cells in Graves' hyperthyroidism and ophthalmopathy. That work contributes: Newly diagnosed hyperthyroidism patients aged 18 to 65 years had disease lasting under 2 months.

The material was peripheral blood mononuclear cells (PBMCs), obtained at new diagnosis, from a patient treated with antithyroid drugs. This sequence originates from a woman younger than 45 with Graves disease.

The CDR3, as DNA: TGTGCCAGCTCACCACCCGCCCGGGACGAGACCCAGTACTTC. It is translated as CASSPPARDETQYF. J is TRBJ2-5 and V is TRBV18; the D gene could be TRBD1 or TRBD2 (5 bases each). CDR1 is KGHSH and CDR2 is LQKENI in the germline V gene. V lost 0 bases, J lost 5 bases, and 10 bases lay in between. The CDR3 spans 14 residues.